The source of this T cell receptor (beta chain) is a study of regulatory T cells in long-lasting Graves disease. J gave up 1 base and V 0 bases, and 17 bases lay outside the gene matches. The germline V gene encodes CDR1 SGHDN and CDR2 FVKESK. CDR3 size: 21 residues. Researchers made TCR beta libraries by using iRepertoire HTBI primers and running Arm-PCR on CDR3 regions. Authors' analysis steps: The samples yielded roughly 60 TRBV and more than eleven TRBJ segments. Each CDR3 protein is one row after TCRdb ran MiXCR on the multiplex PCR reads. Clone size and V and J calls follow TCRdb, not the original study. The table has some 490,000 distinct CDR3 sequences, approximately 12% seen once. The time point is: newly diagnosed GD, antithyroid drugs for less than 3 months. The TCR library was prepared using RNA isolated from PBMCs. The same data also went into a second study, on T cells in Graves' hyperthyroidism and ophthalmopathy. That work contributes: Over 18 months, lack of ophthalmopathy progression marked Graves' hyperthyroidism as stable. Blood also showed most of the thyroid clonotypes that were expanded above 0.001.

The receptor was isolated from a woman in her thirties with Graves disease. The chain employs TRBV14 and TRBJ2-5; 10 bases fit TRBD2. The material sequenced was peripheral blood mononuclear cells (PBMCs), taken at new diagnosis, from a patient treated with antithyroid drugs. The chain's CDR3 is CASSQDTAGTSVFWAQETQYF. In DNA form, the CDR3 reads TGTGCCAGCAGCCAAGATACCGCCGGGACTAGCGTATTTTGGGCCCAAGAGACCCAGTACTTC.